The next 8 T cell receptor beta chains were all read from a single sample in a study of control samples from healthy donors and cancer patients. Here immunoSEQ multiplex PCR was the method, and the copy in TCRdb shows in-frame clones only, minus some. The sample has approximately 170,000 clones; around nine tenths are singletons. Sequencing input: blood. These receptors were taken from a woman in her 30s in good health.

The rearrangement uses TRBV2 and TRBJ1-5; no reliable D call. The CDR3 sequence is 15 residues long. CDR1 is SNHLY and CDR2 is FYNNEI in the germline V gene. Trimming left V 6 bases short and J 0 bases short, with 12 bases between. In DNA form, the CDR3 reads TGTGCCAGCAGGGATGATACTTTTAGCAATCAGCCCCAGCATTTT. As protein: CASRDDTFSNQPQHF.

This rearrangement joins TRBV4-1 to TRBJ2-1; 9 nucleotides match TRBD1. From germline, CDR1 is MGHRA and CDR2 YSYEKL. The CDR3 runs to 15 residues. The V and J ends lost 3 bases and 7 bases, in that order; junction bases with no gene match: 7. CDR3 DNA sequence: TGCGCCAGCAGCCAGGGACAGGGACTTGGGAATGAGCAGTTCTTC. Translated: CASSQGQGLGNEQFF.

CDR3: CASSVTGVGANVLTF. The CDR3 region has the DNA TGTGCCAGCAGCGTAACAGGGGTCGGGGCCAACGTCCTGACTTTC. The V gene is TRBV28, the J gene TRBJ2-6; TRBD1 matches 7 bases. CDR3 length equals 15 residues. Per the germline V gene, CDR1 is MDHEN and CDR2 is SYDVKM. V dropped 6 bases and J dropped 4; count of bases not matched to a gene: 6.

This sequence joins TRBV10-3 and TRBJ1-1, with D tentatively TRBD1 (5 bases). CDR1 is ENHRY, CDR2 SYGVKD, per germline. The CDR3 has 13 amino acids. V was trimmed by 10 bases and J by 0 bases, leaving 12 bases between them. The CDR3 coding sequence is TGTGCCACACGGGACGGCATGAACACTGAAGCTTTCTTT. Translating it yields CATRDGMNTEAFF.

The V gene is TRBV12-3 or TRBV12-4, the J gene TRBJ2-7; D is unclear. This CDR3 has 11 amino acids. The V end was cut by 5 bases, the J end by 3 bases, with 5 bases between. CDR3 nucleotide sequence: TGTGCCAGCAGTAACTACTACGAGCAGTACTTC. Its protein is CASSNYYEQYF.

The genes are TRBV5-1 and TRBJ1-2, with TRBD1 as a possible D gene (5 bases). The germline V gene encodes CDR1 SGHRS and CDR2 YFSETQ. The CDR3 runs to 16 residues. The germline V and J ends were trimmed by 3 bases and 5 bases, with 20 bases remaining between them. The CDR3 nucleotides read TGCGCCAGCAGCTCCGCCGGGGGGACGGGTATTTATGGCTACACCTTC. This codes for CASSSAGGTGIYGYTF.

The chain employs TRBV30 and TRBJ2-5, with D possibly TRBD1 on 6 matching bases. Germline loops: CDR1 GTSNPN, CDR2 SVGIG (reference sequence). V dropped 1 base and J dropped 1 base, with 7 bases sitting between them. This CDR3 region has 13 residues. In DNA form, the CDR3 reads TGTGCCTGGAGTGGGGGGCTCCAAGAGACCCAGTACTTC. Amino acid sequence: CAWSGGLQETQYF.

The gene calls are TRBV6-2 or TRBV6-3 and TRBJ2-2; D unclear. This CDR3 spans 13 amino acids. Trimming pared 2 bases from V and 6 bases from J, leaving 7 bases between. From germline, CDR1 is MNHEY and CDR2 SVGEGT. The CDR3 sequence is CASSYLGAGELFF. CDR3 coding DNA: TGTGCCAGCAGTTACCTGGGTGCCGGGGAGCTGTTTTTT.